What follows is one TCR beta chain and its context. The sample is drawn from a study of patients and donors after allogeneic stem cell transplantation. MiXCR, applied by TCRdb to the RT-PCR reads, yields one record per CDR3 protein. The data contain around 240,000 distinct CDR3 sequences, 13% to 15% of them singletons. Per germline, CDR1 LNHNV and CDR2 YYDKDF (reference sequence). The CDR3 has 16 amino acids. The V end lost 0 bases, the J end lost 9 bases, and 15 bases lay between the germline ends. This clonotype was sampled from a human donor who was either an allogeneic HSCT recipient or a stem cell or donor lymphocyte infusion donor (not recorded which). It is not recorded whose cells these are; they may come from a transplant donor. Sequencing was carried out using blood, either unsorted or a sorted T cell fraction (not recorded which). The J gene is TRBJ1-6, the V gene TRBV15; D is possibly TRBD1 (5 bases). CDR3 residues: CATSRDRGFTSSPLHF. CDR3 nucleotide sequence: TGTGCCACCAGCAGAGATAGGGGATTCACCAGTTCACCCCTCCACTTT.